This T cell receptor beta chain was retrieved from a study of blood T cells in healthy people across ages. This clonotype was counted between two and nine times. A clone one base away is much larger, so this may be a read error. Sample-barcoded 5' priming and a J-beta primer mix drove a second PCR of about 6 to 11 cycles. TCRdb passed the 5' RACE reads through MiXCR, listing each CDR3 protein once. This table holds about 700,000 distinct CDR3 sequences, approximately 29% found once. The V and J ends lost 6 bases and 11 bases, in that order; junction bases with no gene match: 17. The CDR3 is 15 amino acids. Germline V gene data show CDR1 as MNHEY and CDR2 as SVGAGI.

V is TRBV6-5 and J is TRBJ2-5; 8 bases match TRBD2. This receptor was obtained from a woman over 75 in good health. The material sequenced was blood. The CDR3 region is CASSETGGTYNEQYF. The CDR3 region has the DNA TGTGCCAGCAGCGAAACGGGGGGGACATACAATGAGCAGTACTTC.